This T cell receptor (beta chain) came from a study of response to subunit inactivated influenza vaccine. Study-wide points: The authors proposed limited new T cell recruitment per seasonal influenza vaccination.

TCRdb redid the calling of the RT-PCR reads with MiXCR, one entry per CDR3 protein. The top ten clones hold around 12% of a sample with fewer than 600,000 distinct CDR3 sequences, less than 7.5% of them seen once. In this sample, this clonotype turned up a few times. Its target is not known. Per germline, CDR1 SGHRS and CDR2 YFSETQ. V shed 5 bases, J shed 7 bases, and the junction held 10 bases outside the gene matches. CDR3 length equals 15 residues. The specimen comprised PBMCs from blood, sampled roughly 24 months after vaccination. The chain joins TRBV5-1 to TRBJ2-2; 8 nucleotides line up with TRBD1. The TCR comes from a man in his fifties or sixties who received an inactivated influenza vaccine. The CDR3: CASSPDRGGGGELFF. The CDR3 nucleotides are TGCGCCAGCAGTCCCGACAGGGGAGGAGGCGGGGAGCTGTTTTTT.